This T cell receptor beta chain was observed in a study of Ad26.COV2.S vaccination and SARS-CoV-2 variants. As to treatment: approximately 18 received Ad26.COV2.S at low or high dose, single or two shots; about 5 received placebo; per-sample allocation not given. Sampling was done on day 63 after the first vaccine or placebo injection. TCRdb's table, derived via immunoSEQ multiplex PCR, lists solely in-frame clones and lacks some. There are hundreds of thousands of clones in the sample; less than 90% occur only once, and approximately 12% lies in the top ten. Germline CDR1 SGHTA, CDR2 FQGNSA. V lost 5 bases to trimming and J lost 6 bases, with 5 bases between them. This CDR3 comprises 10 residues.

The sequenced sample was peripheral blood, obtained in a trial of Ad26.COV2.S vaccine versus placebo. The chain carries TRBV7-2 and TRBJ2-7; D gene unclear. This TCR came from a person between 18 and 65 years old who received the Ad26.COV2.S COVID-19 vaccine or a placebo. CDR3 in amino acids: CASSGREQYF. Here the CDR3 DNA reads TGTGCCAGCAGCGGGCGCGAGCAGTACTTC.